One sample yielded the 25 T cell receptor beta chains listed below, sequenced in a study of Graves' ophthalmopathy and Graves' hyperthyroidism. TCR beta CDR3 regions were amplified from RNA transcripts. First-round RT-PCR employed HTBI primers, with a second-round multiplex PCR after it. MiXCR, applied by TCRdb to the multiplex PCR reads, yields one record per CDR3 protein. Found here are some 240,000 distinct CDR3 sequences, around 42% of them singletons; the top ten hold roughly half. Sequencing used peripheral blood. Every receptor here comes from an adult man with Graves' ophthalmopathy.

This clonotype was seen more than once but under ten times. The CDR3 DNA is TGTGCCAGTAGTATCACGGACAGTAGCAATCAGCCCCAGCATTTT. Encoded protein: CASSITDSSNQPQHF. The chain carries TRBV19 and TRBJ1-5, with D maybe TRBD1 (6 bases). The CDR3 is 15 amino acids. With 3 bases removed from V and 0 bases from J, the gap between germline ends came to 9 bases. Germline CDR1 LNHDA, CDR2 SQIVND (reference sequence).

V is TRBV10-3 and J is TRBJ2-7, with 11 bases matching TRBD2. The CDR3 loop spans 15 amino acids. Germline V CDR1 and CDR2: ENHRY, SYGVKD. Trimming cost V 10 bases and J 4 bases; bases outside gene matches: 12. The CDR3, as DNA: TGTGCCAGCAGATTACTAGCGGGAGACGGATACGAGCAGTACTTC. It translates to CASRLLAGDGYEQYF.

This clonotype appeared many times. This rearrangement joins TRBV7-9 to TRBJ2-7; D is unclear. The CDR3 loop spans 13 amino acids. The V and J ends lost 1 base and 0 bases respectively, with 4 bases between them. The germline V gene has CDR1 SEHNR and CDR2 FQNEAQ (reference sequence). Here the CDR3 DNA reads TGTGCCAGCAGCTTAGACCACTCCTACGAGCAGTACTTC. It specifies CASSLDHSYEQYF.

This clonotype was recorded a few times. The rearrangement joins TRBV7-2 to TRBJ1-4; possible D gene TRBD1, 5 bases. The V end lost 5 bases, the J end lost 6 bases, and 25 bases lay between the germline ends. Per the germline V gene, CDR1 is SGHTA and CDR2 is FQGNSA. The CDR3 runs to 18 residues. For the CDR3, the DNA is TGTGCCAGCAGCACGACAGACCCCTATTCCCGAGGAGATGAAAAACTGTTTTTT. Translation: CASSTTDPYSRGDEKLFF.

This clonotype occurred a few times. At one boundary the junction diverges from the germline segment, which might be a read error. The chain combines TRBV7-9 with TRBJ1-2, with D possibly matching TRBD1 (5 bases). CDR3 length: 16 residues. Per germline, CDR1 SEHNR and CDR2 FQNEAQ (reference sequence). The CDR3 loop reads CASSFDLGTQSGGYTF. The CDR3 region has the DNA TGCGCCAGCAGCTTTGATTTGGGGACCCAGAGTGGTGGCTACACCTTC.

There are many counts of this clonotype. The chain uses TRBV29-1 and TRBJ2-5, with D perhaps TRBD1 (6 bases). The V and J ends lost 5 bases and 6 bases respectively, with 13 bases between them. This CDR3 contains 12 residues. Germline-derived CDR1 and CDR2 are SQVTM and ANQGSEA. The CDR3 region is CSVPTGIQTQYF. In DNA, the CDR3 is TGCAGCGTTCCCACAGGGATTCAGACCCAGTACTTC.

The chain joins TRBV9 to TRBJ1-2; a possible D gene is TRBD1 (5 bases). This CDR3 spans 19 amino acids. The V gene lost 5 bases and the J gene lost 0 bases, with 26 bases spanning the gap. Germline CDR1 SGDLS, CDR2 YYNGEE. The CDR3 nucleotides read TGTGCCAGCAGTTTAGTGGGTAGGGGACCGGAGGTTGCTAACTATGGCTACACCTTC. Amino acids: CASSLVGRGPEVANYGYTF.

This sequence joins TRBV6-6 and TRBJ1-1, with D unclear. V was pared by 6 bases and J by 1 base, with 9 bases between. Germline V CDR1 and CDR2: MNHNY, SVGAGI (reference sequence). The CDR3 length is 13 residues. The CDR3 DNA reads as TGTGCCAGCAGGCCCTGGGGGAACACTGAAGCTTTCTTT. The encoded protein is CASRPWGNTEAFF.

This clonotype was observed at least ten times. The chain employs TRBV7-2 and TRBJ1-2; 7 bases match TRBD1. This CDR3 is 13 amino acids long. The ends lost 3 bases at V and 5 bases at J; junction bases unmatched: 3. Per the germline V gene, CDR1 is SGHTA and CDR2 is FQGNSA. Written as DNA, the CDR3 is TGTGCCAGCAGCTTTGACAGGGAGTATGGCTACACCTTC. Translated, it gives CASSFDREYGYTF.

The chain uses TRBV20-1 and TRBJ1-3; a possible D gene is TRBD1 (6 bases). Trimming cost V 6 bases and J 2 bases, with 11 bases left between them. The CDR3 covers 13 residues. Germline V gives CDR1 DFQATT, CDR2 SNEGSKA (reference sequence). The CDR3: CSAGGGAGNTIYF. The CDR3 bases are TGCAGTGCCGGAGGGGGTGCTGGAAACACCATATATTTT.

This chain uses TRBV2 with TRBJ2-5, with 8 bases matching TRBD2. CDR1 SNHLY and CDR2 FYNNEI come from the germline V gene. The CDR3 length is 13 residues. V shed 4 bases, J shed 3 bases, and the junction held 1 base outside the gene matches. CDR3 sequence reads: CASSGGLEETQYF. The CDR3 bases are TGTGCCAGCAGTGGGGGACTAGAAGAGACCCAGTACTTC. Full variable domain (remainder filled in from reference TRBV2 and TRBJ2-5): EPEVTQTPSHQVTQMGQEVILRCVPISNHLYFYWYRQILGQKVEFLVSFYNNEISEKSEIFDDQFSVERPDGSNFTLKIRSTKLEDSAMYFCASSGGLEETQYFGPGTRLLVL.

The gene calls are TRBV7-9 and TRBJ1-2; D remains ambiguous. Trimming removed 0 bases from V and 5 bases from J, with 4 bases in between. CDR1 SEHNR and CDR2 FQNEAQ come from the germline V gene (reference sequence). The CDR3 extends over 12 amino acids. As DNA, the CDR3 is TGTGCCAGCAGCTTAGCCGGGTATGGCTACACCTTC. Its translation: CASSLAGYGYTF.

This clonotype was seen once. This rearrangement joins TRBV25-1 to TRBJ2-7; 13 bases agree with TRBD2. Germline trimming cut 8 bases from V and 6 bases from J; bases unmatched to any gene: 7. The CDR3 length is 14 residues. Germline V CDR1 and CDR2: MGHDK, SYGVNS. CDR3 sequence: CASGRLAGGGEQYF. The CDR3 DNA is TGTGCCAGCGGCCGACTAGCGGGAGGTGGCGAGCAGTACTTC.

This clonotype was found many times. V and J are TRBV10-3 and TRBJ2-7; D uncertain. CDR1 and CDR2 (germline): ENHRY, SYGVKD. The CDR3 extends over 12 amino acids. Between the trimmed V and J ends, which lost 0 bases and 7 bases, there was a span of 7 bases. The CDR3 region is CAISESVGEQYF. The CDR3, as DNA: TGTGCCATCAGTGAGTCGGTGGGAGAGCAGTACTTC.

A remark on this clonotype: One end of the junction does not line up with germline, which may come from a read error. The J gene is TRBJ2-7, the V gene TRBV20-1; 9 bases align to TRBD1. The CDR3 is made up of 13 amino acids. Germline loops: CDR1 DFQATT, CDR2 SNEGSKA (reference sequence). The CDR3 nucleotides are TGCAATGCTAGTCGGGACAGGGCGTACGAGCAGTACTTC. Amino acids: CNASRDRAYEQYF.

This clonotype was seen only once. V usage is TRBV7-2 and J usage is TRBJ1-1, with D possibly being TRBD1 (5 bases). With 5 bases removed from V and 14 bases from J, the gap between germline ends came to 15 bases. Germline V lookup: CDR1 SGHTA, CDR2 FQGNSA. The CDR3 runs to 11 residues. CDR3 region: CASSLRGEQFF. CDR3 in DNA: TGTGCCAGCAGCCTGAGGGGTGAGCAGTTCTTT.

This clonotype appeared many times. The chain joins TRBV7-2 to TRBJ1-1; maybe TRBD1 (6 bases). The CDR3 is 13 residues long. Germline CDR1 and CDR2: SGHTA and FQGNSA. V was shortened by 4 bases and J by 1 base, with 7 bases between the two germline ends. CDR3 amino acids: CASSSGQNTEAFF. In nucleotides, the CDR3 is TGTGCCAGCAGCTCGGGACAGAACACTGAAGCTTTCTTT.

This clonotype was counted a few times. The gene calls are TRBV7-9 and TRBJ1-6, with 8 bases fitting TRBD1. The length of the CDR3 is 16 residues. The V and J ends lost 4 bases and 9 bases, in that order; junction bases with no gene match: 11. CDR1 and CDR2 (germline): SEHNR, FQNEAQ (reference sequence). DNA for the CDR3: TGTGCCAGCAGCTCAGACTCAGGACAGGGAAGTTCACCCCTCCACTTT. It yields the protein CASSSDSGQGSSPLHF.

The CDR3 DNA reads as TGTGCCAGCAGCTTTGGGACTAGCGGGATCGAGCAGTACTTC. Translating it yields CASSFGTSGIEQYF. The chain has TRBV11-2 and TRBJ2-7; 13 nucleotides agree with TRBD2. This CDR3 has 14 amino acids. Germline assignment: CDR1 SGHAT and CDR2 FQNNGV. V gave up 3 bases and J gave up 6 bases; unmatched junction bases: 2.

The V gene is TRBV7-9, the J gene TRBJ1-2; D might be TRBD1 (5 bases). The CDR3 spans 16 residues. The germline V gene has CDR1 SEHNR and CDR2 FQNEAQ (reference sequence). The V gene lost 5 bases and the J gene lost 0 bases, with 16 bases spanning the gap. The CDR3 nucleotides are TGTGCCAGCAGCCCAGGAGGGGAGAGGGCTAACTATGGCTACACCTTC. The encoded protein is CASSPGGERANYGYTF.

The V gene is TRBV19, the J gene TRBJ1-5, with D perhaps matching TRBD1 (6 bases). Deletions cut 3 bases from V and 7 bases from J, with 10 bases between. This CDR3 comprises 13 residues. Per germline, CDR1 LNHDA and CDR2 SQIVND (reference sequence). The DNA for the CDR3 is TGTGCCAGTAGTATCGGGGGCGGACAGCCCCAGCATTTT. Its translation: CASSIGGGQPQHF. Drawing the rest from reference TRBV19 and TRBJ1-5, the complete variable domain is DGGITQSPKYLFRKEGQNVTLSCEQNLNHDAMYWYRQDPGQGLRLIYYSQIVNDFQKGDIAEGYSVSREKKESFPLTVTSAQKNPTAFYLCASSIGGGQPQHFGDGTRLSIL.

This clonotype occurred once. A clone one base away is much larger, so this may be a read error. The V call is TRBV24-1, the J call TRBJ2-7, with 13 bases matching TRBD2. The CDR3 totals 15 residues. The germline gives CDR1 KGHDR, CDR2 SFDVKD. CDR3 amino acids: CATSDSGTSGTEQCF. The CDR3 coding sequence is TGTGCCACCAGTGACTCCGGGACTAGCGGGACCGAGCAGTGCTTC.

This clonotype was counted a few times. V usage is TRBV7-9 and J usage is TRBJ1-2; D is undetermined. CDR1 SEHNR and CDR2 FQNEAQ come from the germline V gene (reference sequence). V lost 2 bases and J 4 bases, leaving 11 bases between the germline ends. The CDR3 spans 14 residues. The DNA of the CDR3 is TGTGCCAGCAGCTTAAACGACAAGATCTATGGCTACACCTTC. This encodes CASSLNDKIYGYTF.

V is TRBV14 and J is TRBJ2-7; TRBD2 is a possible D gene (5 bases). The CDR3 has 14 residues. V was cut by 2 bases and J by 1 base, with 9 bases left in between. Per germline, CDR1 SGHDN and CDR2 FVKESK. The CDR3 loop reads CASSQTRASYEQYF. In DNA, the CDR3 is TGTGCCAGCAGCCAAACTAGGGCATCCTACGAGCAGTACTTC.

Only a few counts were recorded for this clonotype. The CDR3 protein is CSVRATSGRSTDTQYF. The DNA for the CDR3 is TGCAGCGTTCGGGCCACTAGCGGGAGAAGCACAGATACGCAGTATTTT. The genes are TRBV29-1 and TRBJ2-3, with 11 bases identical to TRBD2. CDR1 is SQVTM and CDR2 is ANQGSEA in the germline V gene. The CDR3 consists of 16 residues. The V segment lost 5 bases and the J segment 0 bases; nucleotides outside the gene matches: 7.